The 15 T cell receptor beta chains listed next were all sequenced from one sample in a study of vaccination and CD4 T cells after COVID-19. The treatment here: approximately nine-day PBMC culture with coronavirus spike peptide pools or control peptides (ViraFEST assay). Collection of the unexposed donor's CD4+ T cells took place before the COVID-19 pandemic (2011-2018). Sequencing of cultured CD4+ T cell DNA used the Oncomine TCR Beta short-read assay. MiXCR was run by TCRdb on the PCR reads, yielding one entry per CDR3 protein. Counted here are 6,000 to 7,500 distinct CDR3 sequences, around 40% occurring once; the ten biggest clones make up less than 45%. The antigens for these receptors are not known. Sequencing was performed on CD4+ T cells from blood, cultured in vitro. All receptors derive from a human donor in good health.

This clonotype came up a few times. J is TRBJ2-5 and V is TRBV6-1; tentative D call: TRBD2 (5 bases). Germline loops: CDR1 MNHNS, CDR2 SASEGT. This CDR3 comprises 14 residues. Trimming shortened V by 6 bases and J by 2 bases, and 13 bases separated the two germline ends. The CDR3 region is CASSPDFPQETQYF. The CDR3 DNA follows: TGTGCCAGCAGCCCGGACTTCCCACAAGAGACCCAGTACTTC.

CDR3 in amino acids: CSAGGLGNTEAFF. For the CDR3, the DNA is TGCAGTGCTGGGGGACTTGGGAACACTGAAGCTTTCTTT. The V gene is TRBV20-1, the J gene TRBJ1-1; the D gene is possibly TRBD1 (5 bases). The CDR3 covers 13 residues. Trimming removed 5 bases at V and 1 base at J, with 11 bases between. The germline V gene encodes CDR1 DFQATT and CDR2 SNEGSKA (reference sequence).

This clonotype appeared a few times. The chain carries TRBV5-1 and TRBJ2-5; 12 bases map to TRBD2. V trimming: 5 bases; J trimming: 9 bases; junction bases outside the gene matches: 11. This CDR3 contains 15 residues. Germline V lookup: CDR1 SGHRS, CDR2 YFSETQ. Here the CDR3 DNA reads TGCGCCAGCAGTCCGACTAGCGGGGGCGTTAGGGCCCAGTACTTC. Amino acids: CASSPTSGGVRAQYF.

A few counts support this clonotype. V is TRBV19 and J is TRBJ1-2, with D possibly matching TRBD1 (5 bases). The germline V gene has CDR1 LNHDA and CDR2 SQIVND (reference sequence). Trimming left V 3 bases short and J 4 bases short, with 12 bases between. CDR3 size: 14 residues. The chain's CDR3 is CASSIRPGFYGYTF. CDR3 coding DNA: TGTGCCAGTAGTATTCGGCCAGGGTTCTATGGCTACACCTTC.

This clonotype has a handful of counts. The rearrangement links TRBV6-1 to TRBJ2-2, with D possibly matching TRBD1 (5 bases). Germline V gene lookup returns CDR1 MNHNS and CDR2 SASEGT. The CDR3 has 15 residues. Trimming stripped 0 bases from V and 6 bases from J, with 11 bases between. Here the CDR3 reads CASSEAPGWAGELFF. DNA for the CDR3: TGTGCCAGCAGTGAAGCCCCAGGGTGGGCCGGGGAGCTGTTTTTT.

The rearrangement joins TRBV7-8 to TRBJ1-1; D perhaps matches TRBD1 (6 bases). The CDR3 sequence is 16 residues long. Germline V gives CDR1 SGHVS, CDR2 FQNEAQ. The V and J ends lost 5 bases and 3 bases respectively, with 19 bases between them. The CDR3: CASSPTGMRSDTEAFF. CDR3 sequence (DNA): TGTGCCAGCAGCCCTACAGGGATGAGGAGTGACACTGAAGCTTTCTTT.

The V and J genes are TRBV7-6 and TRBJ2-1; no firm D call. Per germline, CDR1 SGHVS and CDR2 FNYEAQ. The ends were cut back, 5 bases at V and 0 bases at J, with 11 bases in the middle. The CDR3 extends over 15 amino acids. The CDR3 DNA reads as TGTGCCAGCAGCCGCGGAGTGGGCTCCTACAATGAGCAGTTCTTC. Protein sequence: CASSRGVGSYNEQFF. Looking up the rest from reference TRBV7-6 and TRBJ2-1 gives the full variable domain: GAGVSQSPRYKVTKRGQDVALRCDPISGHVSLYWYRQALGQGPEFLTYFNYEAQQDKSGLPNDRFSAERPEGSISTLTIQRTEQRDSAMYRCASSRGVGSYNEQFFGPGTRLTVL.

The CDR3 DNA is TGTGCCAGCAGTGAAATCCCTAATCCCAAAAACATTCAGTACTTC. Translation: CASSEIPNPKNIQYF. This sequence joins TRBV6-1 and TRBJ2-4; D unclear. The CDR3 runs to 15 residues. V lost 2 bases to trimming and J lost 2 bases, with 10 bases between them. Germline assignment: CDR1 MNHNS and CDR2 SASEGT.

The chain is built from TRBV2 and TRBJ1-6; the D is unclear. CDR3 length: 14 amino acids. Trimming took 6 bases from V and 8 from J, leaving 14 bases between them. Germline CDR1 is SNHLY and CDR2 is FYNNEI. CDR3 nucleotide sequence: TGTGCCAGCAGCGAACGATGGACTTATTCACCCCTCCACTTT. It codes for CASSERWTYSPLHF.

This clonotype was counted a few times. This chain links TRBV20-1 with TRBJ2-5; TRBD2 aligns across 13 bases. This CDR3 has 14 residues. V dropped 6 bases and J dropped 7; count of bases not matched to a gene: 8. Germline CDR1 and CDR2: DFQATT and SNEGSKA (reference sequence). The CDR3 nucleotides are TGCAGTGCAGAACTAGCGGGGGGGCCTGGGACCCAGTACTTC. As protein: CSAELAGGPGTQYF.

This clonotype was observed a handful of times. The rearrangement uses TRBV7-8 and TRBJ1-3, with TRBD1 as a possible D gene (6 bases). CDR3 length: 14 amino acids. V lost 5 bases to trimming and J lost 2 bases, with 10 bases between them. Germline V CDR1 and CDR2: SGHVS, FQNEAQ. CDR3 loop: CASSPQGAGNTIYF. The CDR3 nucleotides read TGTGCCAGCAGCCCACAGGGAGCTGGAAACACCATATATTTT.

The gene calls are TRBV19 and TRBJ1-1; D is perhaps TRBD1 (5 bases). CDR3 length equals 12 residues. Per the germline V gene, CDR1 is LNHDA and CDR2 is SQIVND (reference sequence). The V and J ends lost 3 bases and 7 bases respectively, with 9 bases between them. This CDR3 is CASSMGGFEAFF. In nucleotides, the CDR3 is TGTGCCAGTAGTATGGGGGGGTTTGAAGCTTTCTTT.

The rearrangement joins TRBV6-1 to TRBJ2-1; D possibly corresponds to TRBD1 (6 bases). The germline V gene has CDR1 MNHNS and CDR2 SASEGT. Trimming shortened V by 6 bases and J by 0 bases, and 15 bases separated the two germline ends. The CDR3 spans 16 residues. The CDR3 sequence is CASSRTGTNSYNEQFF. The DNA of the CDR3 is TGTGCCAGCAGCCGTACCGGGACAAACTCCTACAATGAGCAGTTCTTC.

This rearrangement joins TRBV6-4 to TRBJ2-2; 7 bases are shared with TRBD1. Trimming cost V 6 bases and J 3 bases; bases outside gene matches: 1. The germline V gene has CDR1 MRHNA and CDR2 SNTAGT. The CDR3 contains 13 residues. CDR3: CASRGGHTGELFF. For the CDR3, the DNA is TGTGCCAGCAGAGGGGGCCACACCGGGGAGCTGTTTTTT.

This clonotype has just a few counts. The chain recombines TRBV7-9 with TRBJ1-3; D not resolved. From germline, CDR1 is SEHNR and CDR2 FQNEAQ (reference sequence). V was clipped by 4 bases and J by 4 bases, with 14 bases between them. The CDR3 runs 15 residues. CDR3 sequence reads: CASSSRRGGGNTIYF. DNA for the CDR3: TGTGCCAGCAGCTCCCGGCGGGGAGGGGGAAACACCATATATTTT.